A single sample is the source of the 2 T cell receptor beta chains below, sequenced in a study of CD8 T cells in Susac syndrome. RNA was extracted with the RNeasy kit, and a quantity of roughly 0.5 to 1 ug was reverse transcribed using random hexamers. TCRdb processed the immunoSEQ multiplex PCR reads anew with MiXCR; each CDR3 protein has one entry. The sample contains 150,000 or so distinct CDR3 sequences, about 95% of which appear only once. The sample consisted of CD8+ T cells from PBMCs. These receptors all stem from a human donor with multiple sclerosis.

The J gene is TRBJ2-3, the V gene TRBV5-1; D might be TRBD1 (7 bases). The length of the CDR3 is 17 residues. In germline, CDR1 is SGHRS, CDR2 YFSETQ. Trimming removed 0 bases from V and 2 bases from J, with 16 bases in between. The chain's CDR3 is CASSLGSEGAPTDTQYF. CDR3 bases: TGCGCCAGCAGCTTGGGTTCGGAGGGGGCCCCCACAGATACGCAGTATTTT.

The chain joins TRBV20-1 to TRBJ2-2; D ambiguous. CDR1 DFQATT and CDR2 SNEGSKA come from the germline V gene (reference sequence). This CDR3 comprises 11 residues. The V end was cut by 5 bases, the J end by 8 bases, with 9 bases between. Here the CDR3 DNA reads TGCAGTGCTCCCCTGGGAGGGGAGCTGTTTTTT. As protein: CSAPLGGELFF.